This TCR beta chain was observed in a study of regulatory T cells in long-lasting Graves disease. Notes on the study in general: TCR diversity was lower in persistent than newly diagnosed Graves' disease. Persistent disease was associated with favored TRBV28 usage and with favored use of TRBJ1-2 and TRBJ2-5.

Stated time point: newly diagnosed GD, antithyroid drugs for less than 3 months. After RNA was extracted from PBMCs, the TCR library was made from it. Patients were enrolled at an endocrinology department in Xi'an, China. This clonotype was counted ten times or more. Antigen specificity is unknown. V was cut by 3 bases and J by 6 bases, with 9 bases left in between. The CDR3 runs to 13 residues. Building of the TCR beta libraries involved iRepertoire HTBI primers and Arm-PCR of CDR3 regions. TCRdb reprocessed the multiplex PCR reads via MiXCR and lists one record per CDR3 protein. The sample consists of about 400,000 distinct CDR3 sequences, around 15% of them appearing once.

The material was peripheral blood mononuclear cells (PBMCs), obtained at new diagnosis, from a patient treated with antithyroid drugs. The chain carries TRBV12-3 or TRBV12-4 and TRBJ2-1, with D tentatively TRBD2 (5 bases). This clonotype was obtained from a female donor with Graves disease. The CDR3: CASSLEAPNEQFF. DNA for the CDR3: TGTGCCAGCAGTTTGGAGGCGCCCAATGAGCAGTTCTTC.